The rows below give T cell receptor beta chains drawn from one sample of a study of shared clonotypes between healthy human individuals. Only in-frame clones appear in the TCRdb table, and some are missing; sequencing was by immunoSEQ multiplex PCR. The profile covers some 490,000 clones, with over 70% appearing a single time and 10% to 15% taken by the ten largest. What was sequenced was PBMCs. The receptors come from a woman between 40 and 55 years old in good health. Some clones in this sample may be carry-over from other donors' samples. Both conserved end residues are part of each CDR3. D genes are given only for firm matches. Some rows mark clone size as missing; the rest say once, few, many or name a class of expanded clone.

D gene	clone size	V gene	J gene	CDR3 protein	CDR3 DNA
TRBD1	-	TRBV19	TRBJ1-1	CASSALQGAGNTEAFF	TGTGCCAGTAGCGCCCTACAGGGGGCAGGGAACACTGAAGCTTTCTTT
TRBD1	-	TRBV6-6	TRBJ2-7	CASTQGDLRAYEQYF	TGTGCCAGCACCCAGGGGGATTTAAGGGCCTACGAGCAGTACTTC
TRBD1	once	TRBV7-7	TRBJ1-4	CASSLNRGTNEKLFF	TGTGCCAGCAGCTTAAACAGGGGGACTAATGAAAAACTGTTTTTT
-	-	TRBV5-4	TRBJ1-1	CASSLAQGGNTEAFF	TGTGCCAGCAGCTTGGCCCAGGGAGGGAACACTGAAGCTTTCTTT
TRBD1	-	TRBV27	TRBJ1-3	CASRMTGAGNTIYF	TGTGCCAGCAGGATGACAGGGGCTGGAAACACCATATATTTT
TRBD2	-	TRBV5-1	TRBJ2-1	CASSLNPGLGYNEQFF	TGCGCCAGCAGCTTAAACCCGGGACTAGGATACAATGAGCAGTTCTTC
TRBD2	few	TRBV2	TRBJ2-3	CASTRGGPTLDTQYF	TGTGCCAGCACCCGGGGAGGGCCTACTCTAGATACGCAGTATTTT
TRBD1	-	TRBV11-1	TRBJ1-1	CASSHPGQGNTEAFF	TGTGCCAGCAGCCACCCCGGACAGGGGAACACTGAAGCTTTCTTT
TRBD2	-	TRBV2	TRBJ2-5	CASRPGLAGGMGTQYF	TGTGCCAGCAGGCCGGGACTAGCGGGAGGGATGGGAACCCAGTACTTC
-	-	TRBV7-2	TRBJ1-4	CASSPGPFEKLFF	TGTGCCAGCAGCCCGGGTCCCTTTGAAAAACTGTTTTTT
TRBD2	few	TRBV2	TRBJ2-3	CASSPRTSGTDTQYF	TGTGCCAGCAGTCCTAGGACTAGCGGAACAGATACGCAGTATTTT
-	few	TRBV25-1	TRBJ2-1	CASSESDRFLGYEQFF	TGTGCCAGCAGTGAATCCGACAGGTTTTTGGGCTATGAGCAGTTCTTC
-	few	TRBV2	TRBJ2-5	CASSESQGGYQETQYF	TGTGCCAGCAGTGAAAGCCAGGGAGGTTACCAAGAGACCCAGTACTTC
-	-	TRBV6-1	TRBJ1-1	CASSETWGAETEAFF	TGTGCCAGCAGTGAAACTTGGGGGGCGGAAACTGAAGCTTTCTTT
-	-	TRBV7-8	TRBJ2-7	CASSGRTASSYEQYF	TGTGCCAGCAGCGGAAGGACAGCAAGCTCCTACGAGCAGTACTTC
TRBD1	few	TRBV27	TRBJ2-2	CASSRQGVIGELFF	TGTGCCAGCAGCCGACAGGGGGTTATCGGGGAGCTGTTTTTT
TRBD1	-	TRBV7-2	TRBJ2-1	CASSARGTGNNEQFF	TGTGCCAGCAGCGCCAGGGGGACAGGGAACAATGAGCAGTTCTTC
TRBD1	-	TRBV28	TRBJ1-5	CASRPPPTGSYSNQPQHF	TGTGCCAGCAGACCTCCCCCGACAGGGTCATATAGCAATCAGCCCCAGCATTTT
TRBD1	-	TRBV30	TRBJ2-7	CAWSPGTGYEQYF	TGTGCCTGGAGTCCGGGGACAGGCTACGAGCAGTACTTC
-	once	TRBV6-5	TRBJ2-7	CASSYGLTYEQYF	TGTGCCAGCAGTTACGGCTTAACCTACGAGCAGTACTTC
TRBD2	few	TRBV7-2	TRBJ2-2	CASSSVVVLAGGAGELFF	TGTGCCAGCAGCTCTGTAGTCGTGCTAGCGGGAGGTGCCGGGGAGCTGTTTTTT
TRBD1	-	TRBV20-1	TRBJ2-7	CSGTGGYEQYF	TGCAGTGGGACAGGGGGCTACGAGCAGTACTTC
-	-	TRBV10-3	TRBJ2-5	CAISAGTSGETQYF	TGTGCCATCAGCGCAGGGACCAGCGGAGAGACCCAGTACTTC
-	-	TRBV29-1	TRBJ2-5	CSVARLLKETQYF	TGCAGCGTTGCAAGGCTCCTGAAAGAGACCCAGTACTTC
TRBD2	-	TRBV7-8	TRBJ2-1	CASSFRTSGRPTLNEQFF	TGTGCCAGCAGCTTTAGGACTAGCGGGAGGCCTACCCTCAATGAGCAGTTCTTC
-	-	TRBV27	TRBJ2-7	CASSLRSLAYEQYF	TGTGCCAGCAGTTTGAGATCTCTGGCGTACGAGCAGTACTTC
-	-	TRBV15	TRBJ2-4	CATSRDGPKNIQYF	TGTGCCACCAGCAGAGACGGACCCAAAAACATTCAGTACTTC
-	-	TRBV4-3	TRBJ1-4	CASSQQGASNEKLFF	TGCGCCAGCAGCCAACAGGGAGCGTCTAATGAAAAACTGTTTTTT
-	-	TRBV7-3	TRBJ2-1	CASSLMPTDSYNEQFF	TGTGCCAGCAGCTTAATGCCGACCGACTCCTACAATGAGCAGTTCTTC
-	few	TRBV11-3	TRBJ1-2	CASTSRKGPDGYTF	TGTGCCAGCACCTCTAGGAAGGGGCCCGATGGCTACACCTTC
-	few	TRBV5-1	TRBJ2-2	CASRLRSNTGELFF	TGCGCCAGCAGGCTTCGATCGAACACCGGGGAGCTGTTTTTT
-	once	TRBV5-1	TRBJ1-1	CASSPGVTGTEAFF	TGCGCCAGCAGCCCCGGGGTGACGGGGACTGAAGCTTTCTTT
TRBD1	-	TRBV28	TRBJ2-5	CASSTRTGGGQETQYF	TGTGCCAGCAGTACCCGGACAGGTGGGGGTCAAGAGACCCAGTACTTC
-	-	TRBV18	TRBJ2-1	CASSPSGLLGGEQFF	TGTGCCAGCTCACCGTCGGGGCTCCTAGGGGGTGAGCAGTTCTTC
-	-	TRBV5-4	TRBJ2-7	CASSPTRGGFYEQYF	TGTGCCAGCAGCCCAACTCGGGGAGGATTCTACGAGCAGTACTTC
TRBD1	-	TRBV11-2	TRBJ2-5	CASSLAPLRGLETQYF	TGTGCCAGCAGCTTAGCCCCCCTAAGGGGGCTGGAGACCCAGTACTTC
TRBD2	-	TRBV18	TRBJ2-5	CASSPARTSSETQYF	TGTGCCAGCTCACCCGCGAGGACTAGCAGCGAGACCCAGTACTTC
-	-	TRBV18	TRBJ2-7	CASSLTLYYEQYF	TGTGCCAGCTCACTCACACTTTACTACGAGCAGTACTTC
-	-	TRBV5-1	TRBJ2-3	CASSASIQGGWDTQYF	TGCGCCAGCAGCGCCAGTATACAGGGTGGTTGGGATACGCAGTATTTT
-	-	TRBV2	TRBJ1-4	CASSPLNHRDSNEKLFF	TGTGCCAGCAGTCCATTAAACCACAGGGACTCGAATGAAAAACTGTTTTTT
TRBD1	-	TRBV27	TRBJ1-5	CASSSYGTGGGNQPQHF	TGTGCCAGCAGTTCGTACGGGACAGGGGGCGGCAATCAGCCCCAGCATTTT
TRBD2	-	TRBV7-9	TRBJ2-1	CASSPGLAGTDEQFF	TGTGCCAGCAGCCCCGGCTTAGCGGGGACGGATGAGCAGTTCTTC
TRBD2	-	TRBV16	TRBJ2-2	CASSLGLAGVTGELFF	TGTGCCAGCAGCCTTGGACTAGCGGGAGTTACCGGGGAGCTGTTTTTT
-	-	TRBV18	TRBJ1-5	CASSPTGQVGQPQHF	TGTGCCAGCTCCCCCACCGGGCAGGTCGGACAGCCCCAGCATTTT
-	-	TRBV4-2	TRBJ1-4	CASSQSTGDVEKLFF	TGTGCCAGCAGCCAATCGACTGGGGACGTAGAAAAACTGTTTTTT
-	-	TRBV18	TRBJ2-7	CASSPRDGTYEQYF	TGTGCCAGCTCACCCAGGGACGGGACCTACGAGCAGTACTTC
TRBD2	-	TRBV5-1	TRBJ2-3	CASSYSGVGGDTQYF	TGCGCCAGCAGCTATAGCGGGGTAGGGGGAGATACGCAGTATTTT